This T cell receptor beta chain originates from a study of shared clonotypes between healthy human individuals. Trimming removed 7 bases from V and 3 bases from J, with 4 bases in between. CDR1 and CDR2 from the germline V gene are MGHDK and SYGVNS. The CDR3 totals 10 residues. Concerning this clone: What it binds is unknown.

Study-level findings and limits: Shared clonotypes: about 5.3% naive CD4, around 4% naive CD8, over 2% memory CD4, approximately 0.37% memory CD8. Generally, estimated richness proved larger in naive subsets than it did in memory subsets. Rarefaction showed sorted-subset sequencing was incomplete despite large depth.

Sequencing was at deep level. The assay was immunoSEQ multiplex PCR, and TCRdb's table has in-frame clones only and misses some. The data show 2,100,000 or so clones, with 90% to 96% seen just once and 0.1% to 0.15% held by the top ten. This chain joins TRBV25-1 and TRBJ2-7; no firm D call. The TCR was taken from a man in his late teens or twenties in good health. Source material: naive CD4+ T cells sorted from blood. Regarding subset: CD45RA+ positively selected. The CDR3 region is CASTNYEQYF. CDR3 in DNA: TGTGCCAGCACCAACTACGAGCAGTACTTC.